This T cell receptor (beta chain) emerged from a study of blood T cell repertoires in COVID-19 (dated by TCRdb to 2020 to 2021). With respect to the entire study: The collaborator samples originated in the United States, Italy and Spain and spanned the acute and convalescent phases of COVID-19. The samples were drawn from the first 160 participants of the ongoing ImmuneRACE study and from 1,200 or so subjects provided by 6 global collaborators. The material from the prospective study consisted of cDNA or gDNA derived from T cells, B-cell-depleted T cells, or PBMCs. The repertoires were released in a freely available public database meant as a resource for research on the immune response to SARS-CoV-2. Where available, HLA class I and class II types were obtained from metadata supplied by the sample provider rather than from assay-based typing. The dataset comprised deeply sampled blood TCRbeta repertoires from subjects exposed to, actively infected with, or recovered from COVID-19. A de-identified subject ID, COVID-19 status, age in years and sex were almost always included in the sample metadata. What the work shows at the level of the full study, not this receptor alone: Clinical and demographic metadata were provided uncurated, with the amount varying by source and participant.

Participants in the prospective study were aged about 18 to 95 years, lived in about two dozen United States geographic areas, and enrolled through a virtual design. In the prospective study, cohorts were assigned on the basis of participant-reported clinical history obtained from a screening survey and a study questionnaire. ImmuneRACE Cohort 3 recovered participants were defined by two consecutive negative NP/OP PCR tests, healthcare professional clearance, or symptom resolution. Mobile phlebotomists in the prospective study collected whole blood, serum and a nasopharyngeal or oropharyngeal swab from every participant. Over a roughly 2-month period, participants in the prospective study had the option of providing additional blood draws and questionnaires. Before DNA extraction, blood samples from the prospective study were shipped at room temperature or frozen. The germline V gene supplies CDR1 SQVTM and CDR2 ANQGSEA. The CDR3 sequence holds 11 residues, the cysteine and phenylalanine included. Only the CDR3 region is kept as DNA, spanning 33 bases read in frame from base 1. Trimming accounts for 5 bases at V and 7 bases at J, while the number of junction bases matched to no gene is 4.

Note on this clone: This receptor's antigen is unknown. The sample holds no much larger clone one base away, and base qualities are not on file.

The immunoSEQ Assay, a bias-controlled multiplex PCR, was used to amplify TCRbeta CDR3 regions from genomic DNA. As for the original processing: The number of nucleated cells in each sample was estimated from the amplification of reference gene primers within the assay. To quantify the absolute abundance of each unique TCRbeta CDR3 rearrangement, sequence reads were collapsed and filtered. Productive Simpson clonality was computed per sample as the square root of Simpson's diversity index over productive rearrangements. TCRdb took over this immuneACCESS table, retaining in-frame rearrangements with V and J assigned. Such tables are incomplete; in checked studies, under half of the missing clones stem from an unresolved V gene, and the remainder is unexplained. Clone size and the V and J calls come from that table; the DNA yielded D and trimming. Here the sample has 250,000 to 300,000 clones; roughly 85% occur a single time. The ten largest clones capture 1.9% of the sample.

In this chain, TRBV29-1 is recombined with TRBJ1-1, with 7 bases matching TRBD1. The specimen sequenced was PBMCs or T cells enriched from blood (not recorded which). This sequence originates from a woman between 45 and 60 years old who had recovered from COVID-19. The base sequence is TGCAGCGTTATAGGACAGGTTGAAGCTTTCTTT. This is translated as CSVIGQVEAFF.